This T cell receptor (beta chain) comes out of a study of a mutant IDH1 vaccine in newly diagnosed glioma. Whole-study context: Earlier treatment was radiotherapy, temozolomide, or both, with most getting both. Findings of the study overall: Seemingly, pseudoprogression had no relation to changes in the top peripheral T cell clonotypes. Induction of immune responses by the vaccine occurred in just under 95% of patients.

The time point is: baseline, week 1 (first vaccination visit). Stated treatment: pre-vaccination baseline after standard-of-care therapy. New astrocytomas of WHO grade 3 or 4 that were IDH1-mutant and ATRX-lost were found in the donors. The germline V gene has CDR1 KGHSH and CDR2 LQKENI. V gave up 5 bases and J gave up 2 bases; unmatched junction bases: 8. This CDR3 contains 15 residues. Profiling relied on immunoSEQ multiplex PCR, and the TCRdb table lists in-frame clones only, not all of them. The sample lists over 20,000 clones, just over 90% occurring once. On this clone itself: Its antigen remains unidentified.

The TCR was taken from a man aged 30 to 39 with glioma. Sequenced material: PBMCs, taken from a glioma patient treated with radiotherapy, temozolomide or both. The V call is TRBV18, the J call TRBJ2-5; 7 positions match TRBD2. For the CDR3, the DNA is TGTGCCAGCTCAACCGGGCTAGCGGTACAAGAGACCCAGTACTTC. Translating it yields CASSTGLAVQETQYF. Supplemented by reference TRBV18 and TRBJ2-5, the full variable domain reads NAGVMQNPRHLVRRRGQEARLRCSPMKGHSHVYWYRQLPEEGLKFMVYLQKENIIDESGMPKERFSAEFPKEGPSILRIQQVVRGDSAAYFCASSTGLAVQETQYFGPGTRLLVL.